Presented here are 29 T cell receptor beta chains from one specimen sequenced in a study of radiation and T cells in renal cell carcinoma. Time point specified: blood 2 weeks post-SBRT. Treatment of the sample: 15 Gy SBRT to primary tumor, nephrectomy 4 weeks later. The assay was immunoSEQ multiplex PCR, and TCRdb's table has in-frame clones only and misses some. The table shows about 60,000 clones, with roughly 79% occurring only once. Material: blood, obtained from a patient whose treatment included radiotherapy and nephrectomy. The receptors originated from a man in his sixties with renal cell carcinoma.

CDR3 bases: TGCGCCAGCAGCCAAGATGCAGGTACATACAATGAGCAGTTCTTC. Translated: CASSQDAGTYNEQFF. The V call is TRBV4-3, the J call TRBJ2-1, with D hard to call. There are 15 residues in the CDR3. Per germline, CDR1 LGHNA and CDR2 YSLEER. The V and J ends lost 0 bases and 4 bases respectively, with 10 bases between them.

V gene TRBV10-3 combines with J gene TRBJ2-6; 9 nucleotides match TRBD1. Trimming at V came to 4 bases and at J to 3 bases, leaving 7 bases not matched to a gene. Germline values: CDR1 ENHRY, CDR2 SYGVKD. CDR3 size: 17 residues. CDR3 region: CAISGETGGGGANVLTF. CDR3 bases: TGTGCCATCAGTGGAGAAACAGGGGGCGGTGGGGCCAACGTCCTGACTTTC.

CDR3 nucleotides: TGTGCCAGCAGCGCCGGGCCTATTCAAGGGGAAGCTTTCTTT. Amino acid sequence: CASSAGPIQGEAFF. This rearrangement joins TRBV9 to TRBJ1-1; D gene unclear. Trimming pared 3 bases from V and 8 bases from J, leaving 17 bases between. This CDR3 comprises 14 residues. Germline V gene lookup returns CDR1 SGDLS and CDR2 YYNGEE.

The chain is built from TRBV10-1 and TRBJ2-7; 10 nucleotides align to TRBD1. This CDR3 has 15 residues. The V segment lost 4 bases and the J segment 1 base; nucleotides outside the gene matches: 4. Germline V lookup: CDR1 WNHNN, CDR2 SYGVQD (reference sequence). CDR3 region: CASSAGTGASYEQYV. The CDR3 bases are TGCGCCAGCAGTGCCGGGACAGGGGCATCCTACGAGCAGTACGTC.

The J gene is TRBJ1-4, the V gene TRBV10-3; TRBD1 aligns across 7 bases. CDR1 and CDR2 from the germline V gene are ENHRY and SYGVKD. This CDR3 contains 15 residues. V dropped 0 bases and J dropped 7; count of bases not matched to a gene: 5. The chain's CDR3 is CAISESAQGREKLFF. CDR3 nucleotides: TGTGCCATCAGTGAGTCTGCACAGGGGCGTGAAAAACTGTTTTTT.

This chain connects TRBV29-1 to TRBJ1-1, with 8 nucleotides matching TRBD1. There are 12 residues in the CDR3. Germline V gene lookup returns CDR1 SQVTM and CDR2 ANQGSEA. V gave up 6 bases and J gave up 4 bases; unmatched junction bases: 4. The CDR3 nucleotides read TGCAGCGTGGGTACAGGGGGCACTGAAGCTTTCTTT. Protein product: CSVGTGGTEAFF.

This clone was seen a few times. The V and J genes are TRBV30 and TRBJ1-1; the D gene is possibly TRBD1 (5 bases). CDR3 length: 13 residues. Per germline, CDR1 GTSNPN and CDR2 SVGIG (reference sequence). Trimming removed 4 bases at V and 1 base at J, with 10 bases between. CDR3 nucleotides: TGTGCCTGGACGGTCGGGGGGAACACTGAAGCTTTCTTT. Encoded protein: CAWTVGGNTEAFF.

The chain employs TRBV19 and TRBJ1-2; D is perhaps TRBD1 (6 bases). Germline lookup yields CDR1 LNHDA and CDR2 SQIVND (reference sequence). This CDR3 has 16 amino acids. Trimming stripped 4 bases from V and 4 bases from J, with 19 bases between. The CDR3 region has the DNA TGTGCCAGTAGTACATCTCCAGGGGCGGTTTCCTATGGCTACACCTTC. Its translation is CASSTSPGAVSYGYTF.

The chain uses TRBV7-2 and TRBJ1-3; D perhaps matches TRBD1 (5 bases). Germline lookup yields CDR1 SGHTA and CDR2 FQGNSA. The V end was cut by 5 bases, the J end by 0 bases, with 14 bases between. This CDR3 has 16 residues. CDR3: CASSTSGRRSGNTIYF. DNA for the CDR3: TGTGCCAGCAGCACTTCGGGACGTCGCTCTGGAAACACCATATATTTT.

The V and J genes are TRBV28 and TRBJ1-2, with TRBD1 matching 10 bases. CDR1 and CDR2 from the germline V gene are MDHEN and SYDVKM. This CDR3 comprises 15 residues. With 3 bases clipped from V and 6 bases from J, the junction kept 7 bases outside the gene matches. The chain's CDR3 is CASSFPTGQGHGYTF. CDR3 in DNA: TGTGCCAGCAGTTTCCCCACGGGACAGGGGCATGGCTACACCTTC.

A word on this clone: One base away lies a much larger clone, so this may be a sequencing read error. V usage is TRBV7-9 and J usage is TRBJ1-1; 9 bases match TRBD1. Germline assignment: CDR1 SEHNR and CDR2 FQNEAQ (reference sequence). J gave up 4 bases and V 5 bases, and 5 bases lay outside the gene matches. This CDR3 is 14 amino acids long. CDR3 sequence reads: CASSQQGAGTEAFF. CDR3 DNA: TGTGCCAGCAGCCAACAGGGGGCCGGCACTGAAGCTTTCTTT.

The chain carries TRBV5-1 and TRBJ1-3, with D possibly TRBD1 on 5 matching bases. There are 14 residues in the CDR3. V lost 4 bases to trimming and J lost 4 bases, with 12 bases between them. Germline CDR1 reads SGHRS; CDR2 reads YFSETQ. CDR3: CASSRDSAGNTIYF. For the CDR3, the DNA is TGCGCCAGCAGCCGAGACAGTGCGGGAAACACCATATATTTT.

Remarks on this clone: Other DNA variants within this sample encode the same CDR3. The chain links TRBV5-1 to TRBJ1-2; 7 bases align to TRBD1. J lost 2 bases, V lost 4 bases, and 5 bases had no gene match. The CDR3 length is 14 residues. CDR1 and CDR2 from the germline V gene are SGHRS and YFSETQ. CDR3 bases: TGCGCCAGCAGCCCCCGGGACAGAAACTATGGCTACACCTTC. Its protein is CASSPRDRNYGYTF. Supplemented by reference TRBV5-1 and TRBJ1-2, the full variable domain reads KAGVTQTPRYLIKTRGQQVTLSCSPISGHRSVSWYQQTPGQGLQFLFEYFSETQRNKGNFPGRFSGRQFSNSRSEMNVSTLELGDSALYLCASSPRDRNYGYTFGSGTRLTVV.

The CDR3 DNA reads as TGTGCCAGCAGAGCGGGAGCTGGAAGCGGGGAGCTGTTTTTT. Protein sequence: CASRAGAGSGELFF. The V gene is TRBV25-1, the J gene TRBJ2-2, with 8 bases fitting TRBD2. V shed 6 bases, J shed 7 bases, and the junction held 7 bases outside the gene matches. Germline V CDR1 and CDR2: MGHDK, SYGVNS. The CDR3 contains 14 residues.

The rearrangement joins TRBV18 to TRBJ2-2; TRBD1 is a possible D gene (6 bases). Germline V CDR1 and CDR2: KGHSH, LQKENI. The CDR3 spans 16 residues. Trimming left V 3 bases short and J 5 bases short, with 16 bases between. CDR3 coding DNA: TGTGCCAGCTCACCTTCCGGGACACCTTCAACCGGGGAGCTGTTTTTT. It encodes CASSPSGTPSTGELFF.

The gene calls are TRBV6-5 and TRBJ2-7; D might be TRBD1 (5 bases). CDR3 length: 15 amino acids. Germline CDR1 and CDR2: MNHEY and SVGAGI. V was shortened by 0 bases and J by 6 bases, with 15 bases between the two germline ends. The CDR3 loop is CASSYSGQGRGEQYF. The CDR3 bases are TGTGCCAGCAGTTACTCTGGCCAGGGTAGAGGCGAGCAGTACTTC.

The chain employs TRBV20-1 and TRBJ2-7; no reliable D call. Germline V gene data show CDR1 as DFQATT and CDR2 as SNEGSKA (reference sequence). V was shortened by 3 bases and J by 5 bases, with 8 bases between the two germline ends. The CDR3 totals 11 residues. CDR3 sequence (DNA): TGCAGTGCTAGTCAGTTGGACGAGCAGTACGTC. It encodes CSASQLDEQYV.

The chain carries TRBV9 and TRBJ2-2, with 14 bases aligning to TRBD2. The CDR3 length is 18 residues. Germline V lookup: CDR1 SGDLS, CDR2 YYNGEE. The V segment lost 3 bases and the J segment 4 bases; nucleotides outside the gene matches: 8. The CDR3 DNA is TGTGCCAGCAGCGGACTAGCGGGGGGGCTTATTGGCACCGGGGAGCTGTTTTTT. Protein product: CASSGLAGGLIGTGELFF.

The V gene is TRBV5-3, the J gene TRBJ1-4; D may be TRBD1 (6 bases). TRBV5-3 is marked as an open reading frame, function uncertain. The V end was cut by 0 bases, the J end by 0 bases, with 18 bases between. The CDR3 is 19 residues long. CDR3 region: CARSLVRGDPSPTNEKLFF. The DNA of the CDR3 is TGTGCCAGAAGCTTGGTGAGGGGGGACCCCAGCCCAACTAATGAAAAACTGTTTTTT.

The J gene is TRBJ2-7, the V gene TRBV2; D remains unclear. With 4 bases removed from V and 5 bases from J, the gap between germline ends came to 12 bases. Germline CDR1 SNHLY, CDR2 FYNNEI. This CDR3 contains 13 residues. The CDR3 nucleotides are TGTGCCAGCAGTGTTTGGGGTGAGGACGAGCAGTACTTC. Translating gives CASSVWGEDEQYF.

This chain links TRBV5-5 with TRBJ2-2; 11 positions agree with TRBD1. The J segment lost 2 bases and the V segment lost 3 bases, leaving 0 bases of the junction unmatched. The germline CDR1 and CDR2 sequences are SGHKS and YYEKEE (reference sequence). The CDR3 has 15 amino acids. CDR3 bases: TGTGCCAGCAGCTGGACAGGGGGCAACACCGGGGAGCTGTTTTTT. Amino acid sequence: CASSWTGGNTGELFF. The whole variable domain, remainder taken from reference TRBV5-5 and TRBJ2-2, is DAGVTQSPTHLIKTRGQQVTLRCSPISGHKSVSWYQQVLGQGPQFIFQYYEKEERGRGNFPDRFSARQFPNYSSELNVNALLLGDSALYLCASSWTGGNTGELFFGEGSRLTVL.

The chain couples TRBV4-2 to TRBJ2-3; 12 nucleotides align to TRBD2. CDR1 LGHNA and CDR2 YNFKEQ come from the germline V gene. This CDR3 is built from 16 residues. Trimming at V came to 7 bases and at J to 5 bases, leaving 10 bases not matched to a gene. CDR3 region: CASNLRLAGEVDTQYF. CDR3 sequence (DNA): TGTGCCAGCAACTTGAGACTAGCGGGAGAGGTAGATACGCAGTATTTT.

This clone was counted a few times. This rearrangement joins TRBV5-4 to TRBJ2-5; D remains unclear. The ends were cut back, 4 bases at V and 2 bases at J, with 9 bases in the middle. Per the germline V gene, CDR1 is SGHNT and CDR2 is YYREEE (reference sequence). There are 13 residues in the CDR3. As DNA, the CDR3 is TGTGCCAGCAGCCCCGGCGGTCAAGAGACCCAGTACTTC. Its protein is CASSPGGQETQYF.

This clone was counted between two and nine times. CDR3 DNA sequence: TGTGCCAGCTCACTCGGGGGCCCCCTCAACACCGGGGAGCTGTTTTTT. This gives the protein CASSLGGPLNTGELFF. The chain is built from TRBV5-4 and TRBJ2-2; D possibly uses TRBD1 or TRBD2 (6 bases each). This CDR3 has 16 residues. The germline gives CDR1 SGHNT, CDR2 YYREEE (reference sequence). V was clipped by 7 bases and J by 2 bases, with 18 bases between them.

The CDR3 DNA follows: TGTGCCAGCAACACCTGGGGACAGGGAAACACTGAAGCTTTCTTT. Translating it yields CASNTWGQGNTEAFF. The chain uses TRBV7-9 and TRBJ1-1; 9 bases are a match to TRBD1. CDR1 SEHNR and CDR2 FQNEAQ come from the germline V gene (reference sequence). With V trimmed by 7 bases and J by 2 bases, 8 bases remained unmatched. The CDR3 has 15 amino acids.

The CDR3 region is CASSLEGSGGQETQYF. CDR3 sequence (DNA): TGTGCCAGCAGCTTAGAGGGTAGCGGGGGACAAGAGACCCAGTACTTC. The rearrangement links TRBV11-3 to TRBJ2-5; 9 bases map to TRBD2. This CDR3 region has 16 residues. After removal of 0 bases from V and 2 bases from J, the junction contained 4 bases not matched to a gene. Germline-derived CDR1 and CDR2 are SGHNT and YENEEA.

The genes are TRBV9 and TRBJ2-5; D is perhaps TRBD1 (6 bases). The CDR3 totals 16 residues. The germline CDR1 and CDR2 sequences are SGDLS and YYNGEE. The V end was cut by 3 bases, the J end by 5 bases, with 20 bases between. The DNA for the CDR3 is TGTGCCAGCAGCGCCGGGCCACCAGGGGCGAGGGAGACCCAGTACTTC. It encodes CASSAGPPGARETQYF.

The chain is built from TRBV11-2 and TRBJ2-6; weak D call: TRBD2 (6 bases). The germline V gene has CDR1 SGHAT and CDR2 FQNNGV. The V gene lost 4 bases and the J gene lost 0 bases, with 16 bases spanning the gap. The CDR3 totals 18 residues. CDR3 sequence reads: CASSSGGRRDSGANVLTF. The CDR3 coding sequence is TGTGCCAGCAGCTCCGGGGGAAGGAGAGACTCTGGGGCCAACGTCCTGACTTTC.

The chain has TRBV18 and TRBJ1-2; tentative D call: TRBD1 (6 bases). Trimming pared 6 bases from V and 5 bases from J, leaving 10 bases between. In germline, CDR1 is KGHSH, CDR2 LQKENI. This CDR3 spans 12 amino acids. CDR3 sequence reads: CASSRGDYGYTF. The CDR3 DNA follows: TGTGCCAGCTCCAGGGGCGATTATGGCTACACCTTC. Supplemented by reference TRBV18 and TRBJ1-2, the full variable domain reads NAGVMQNPRHLVRRRGQEARLRCSPMKGHSHVYWYRQLPEEGLKFMVYLQKENIIDESGMPKERFSAEFPKEGPSILRIQQVVRGDSAAYFCASSRGDYGYTFGSGTRLTVV.